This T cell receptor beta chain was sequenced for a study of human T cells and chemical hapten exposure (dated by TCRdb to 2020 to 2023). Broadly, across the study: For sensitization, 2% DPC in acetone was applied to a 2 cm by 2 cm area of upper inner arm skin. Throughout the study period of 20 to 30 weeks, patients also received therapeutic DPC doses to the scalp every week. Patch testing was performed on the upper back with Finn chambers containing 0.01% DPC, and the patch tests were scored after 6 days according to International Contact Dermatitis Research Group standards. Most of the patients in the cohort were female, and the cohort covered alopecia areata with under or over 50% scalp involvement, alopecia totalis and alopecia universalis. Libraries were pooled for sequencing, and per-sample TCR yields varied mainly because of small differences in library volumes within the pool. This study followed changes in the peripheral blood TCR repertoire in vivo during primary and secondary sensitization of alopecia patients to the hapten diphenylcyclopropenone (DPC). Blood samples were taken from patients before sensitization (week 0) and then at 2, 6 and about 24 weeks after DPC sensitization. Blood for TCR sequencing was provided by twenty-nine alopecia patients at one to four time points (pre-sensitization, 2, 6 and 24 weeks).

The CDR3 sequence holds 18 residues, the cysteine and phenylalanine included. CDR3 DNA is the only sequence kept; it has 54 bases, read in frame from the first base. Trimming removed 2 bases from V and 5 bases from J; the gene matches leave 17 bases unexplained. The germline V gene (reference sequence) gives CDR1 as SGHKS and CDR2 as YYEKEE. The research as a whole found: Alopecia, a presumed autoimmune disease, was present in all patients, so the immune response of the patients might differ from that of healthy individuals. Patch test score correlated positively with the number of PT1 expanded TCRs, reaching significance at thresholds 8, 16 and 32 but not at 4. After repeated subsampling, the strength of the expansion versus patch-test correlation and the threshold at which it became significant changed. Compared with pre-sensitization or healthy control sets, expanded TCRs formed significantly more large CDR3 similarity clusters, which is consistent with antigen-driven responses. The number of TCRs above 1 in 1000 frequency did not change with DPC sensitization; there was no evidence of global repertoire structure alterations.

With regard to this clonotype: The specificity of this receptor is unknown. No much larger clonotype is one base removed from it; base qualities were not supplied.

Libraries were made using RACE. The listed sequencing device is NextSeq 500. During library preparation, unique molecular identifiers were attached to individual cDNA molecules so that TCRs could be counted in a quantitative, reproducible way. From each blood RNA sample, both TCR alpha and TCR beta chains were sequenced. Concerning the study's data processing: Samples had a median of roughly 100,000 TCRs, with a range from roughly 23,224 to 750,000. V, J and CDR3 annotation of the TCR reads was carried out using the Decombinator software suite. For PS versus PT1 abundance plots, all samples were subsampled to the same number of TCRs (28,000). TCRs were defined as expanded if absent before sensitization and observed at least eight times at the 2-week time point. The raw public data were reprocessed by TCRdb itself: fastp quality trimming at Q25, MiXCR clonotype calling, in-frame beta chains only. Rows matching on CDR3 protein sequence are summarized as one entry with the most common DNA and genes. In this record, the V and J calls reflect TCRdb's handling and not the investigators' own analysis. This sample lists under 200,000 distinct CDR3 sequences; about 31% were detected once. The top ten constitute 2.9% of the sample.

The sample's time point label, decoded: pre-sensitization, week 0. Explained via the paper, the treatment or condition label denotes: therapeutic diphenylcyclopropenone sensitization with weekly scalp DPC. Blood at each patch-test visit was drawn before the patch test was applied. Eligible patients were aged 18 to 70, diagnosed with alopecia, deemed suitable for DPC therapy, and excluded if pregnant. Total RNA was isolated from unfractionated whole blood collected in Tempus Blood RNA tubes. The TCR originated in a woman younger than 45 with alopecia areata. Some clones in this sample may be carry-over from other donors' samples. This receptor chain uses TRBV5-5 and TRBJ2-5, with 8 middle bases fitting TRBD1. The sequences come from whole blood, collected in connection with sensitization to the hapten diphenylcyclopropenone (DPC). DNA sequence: TGTGCCAGCAGCTTCATCCTTGCGGAGCCGACAGGGGTCGAGACCCAGTACTTC. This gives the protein CASSFILAEPTGVETQYF.